The clone carrying this T cell receptor beta chain turned up a few times. Its antigen is still unknown. This sample is drawn from a study of vaccination and CD4 T cells after COVID-19. Cultured CD4+ T cells had their DNA profiled by the Oncomine TCR Beta short-read assay. TCRdb itself ran the PCR reads through MiXCR, one entry per CDR3 protein. The sample consists of about 10,000 distinct CDR3 sequences, about 27% of them appearing once. The germline CDR1 and CDR2 sequences are SQVTM and ANQGSEA. The V and J ends lost 3 bases and 1 base respectively, with 10 bases between them. The CDR3 spans 14 residues. Treatment given: roughly 10-day PBMC culture with coronavirus spike peptide pools or control peptides (ViraFEST assay).

This TCR was recovered from a human donor who received a COVID-19 vaccine. The gene calls are TRBV29-1 and TRBJ2-4, with D perhaps TRBD1 (5 bases). The sequencing here drew on CD4+ T cells from blood, cultured in vitro, taken before SARS-CoV-2 vaccination. CDR3 bases: TGCAGCGTTGAGATTGCAGGGGCCAAAAACATTCAGTACTTC. Translating gives CSVEIAGAKNIQYF.